Listed below are T cell receptor beta chains from one sample, sequenced in a study of cytomegalovirus exposure and HLA in healthy donors. Sequencing used immunoSEQ multiplex PCR; TCRdb keeps in-frame clones, though not all of them. Here the sample spans tens of thousands of clones, 75% being singletons. Material: PBMCs. These receptor sequences come from a middle-aged man in good health and CMV-seronegative. The CDR3 runs from the conserved cysteine through the conserved F or W. Each record gives: V gene, J gene, clone size, D gene, CDR3 DNA, CDR3 protein. A D gene is named only where the DNA matches it firmly. Clone size is shown for a subset of rows, as once, few, many or a class of expanded clone.

V: TRBV28; J: TRBJ2-7; size: NA; D: NA; DNA: TGTGCCAGCAGCCCCCCTCTAGCAGCTACCTACGAGCAGTACTTC; CDR3: CASSPPLAATYEQYF
V: TRBV5-1; J: TRBJ2-1; size: NA; D: NA; DNA: TGCGCCAGCAGCCGGGTCACAACGTCTCTAAACAATGAGCAGTTCTTC; CDR3: CASSRVTTSLNNEQFF
V: TRBV30; J: TRBJ1-1; size: once; D: TRBD1; DNA: TGTGCCTGGAGTGTCGGGACAGCGATGGGGACTGAAGCTTTCTTT; CDR3: CAWSVGTAMGTEAFF
V: TRBV29-1; J: TRBJ2-1; size: few; D: NA; DNA: TGCAGCGTTGAACCAATGGACCGGGACAAAATCTTCTTCTTC; CDR3: CSVEPMDRDKIFFF
V: TRBV6-1; J: TRBJ2-3; size: NA; D: NA; DNA: TGTGCCAGCAGTGACGGTCCCACAGATACGCAGTATTTT; CDR3: CASSDGPTDTQYF
V: TRBV27; J: TRBJ2-7; size: NA; D: TRBD2; DNA: TGTGCCAGCAGTTTCCGAGGACCATCAGCGGGATCGTCCTACGAGCAGTACTTC; CDR3: CASSFRGPSAGSSYEQYF
V: TRBV28; J: TRBJ1-4; size: few; D: NA; DNA: TGTGCCAGCAGTTTAGGGAGTGGTGAAAAACTGTTTTTT; CDR3: CASSLGSGEKLFF
V: TRBV27; J: TRBJ2-7; size: NA; D: NA; DNA: TGTGCCAGCAGTCTCGGTTACTCCTACGAGCAGTACTTC; CDR3: CASSLGYSYEQYF
V: TRBV28; J: TRBJ1-2; size: NA; D: TRBD1; DNA: TGTGCCACCGGACAGGGGGGGATCTATGGCTACACCTTC; CDR3: CATGQGGIYGYTF
V: TRBV10-2; J: TRBJ1-4; size: few; D: NA; DNA: TGCGCCAGCAGTGAGTCGGGTGGACAGCCGAGGGGGCTGTTTTTT; CDR3: CASSESGGQPRGLFF
V: TRBV20-1; J: TRBJ1-2; size: NA; D: NA; DNA: TGCAGTGCTAACGAGGGCTACACCTTC; CDR3: CSANEGYTF
V: TRBV29-1; J: TRBJ2-1; size: NA; D: NA; DNA: TGCAGCGCCTTAGGGCAGGGCTACAATGAGCAGTTCTTC; CDR3: CSALGQGYNEQFF
V: TRBV28; J: TRBJ2-1; size: NA; D: TRBD1; DNA: TGTGCCAGCGGCCCACTTGGACAGGGTCTCAACAATGAGCAGTTCTTC; CDR3: CASGPLGQGLNNEQFF
V: TRBV7-9; J: TRBJ2-3; size: NA; D: NA; DNA: TGTGCCAGCAGCTTCGGAGGGGGCACAGATACGCAGTATTTT; CDR3: CASSFGGGTDTQYF
V: TRBV15; J: TRBJ2-7; size: NA; D: NA; DNA: TGTGCCACCAGCGAGAGGAAGACCTACGAGCAGTACTTC; CDR3: CATSERKTYEQYF
V: TRBV9; J: TRBJ1-6; size: NA; D: NA; DNA: TGTGCCAGCAGCGAAGGGGCCTATAATTCACCCCTCCACTTT; CDR3: CASSEGAYNSPLHF
V: TRBV7-9; J: TRBJ1-1; size: NA; D: NA; DNA: TGTGCCAGCAGCTTCCCCGGAGGGGGGGGGACTGAAGCTTTCTTT; CDR3: CASSFPGGGGTEAFF
V: TRBV5-1; J: TRBJ1-1; size: NA; D: TRBD1; DNA: TGCGCCAGCAGCTCGGGACAGGGGGGCCCGAACACTGAAGCTTTCTTT; CDR3: CASSSGQGGPNTEAFF
V: TRBV15; J: TRBJ2-7; size: NA; D: TRBD2; DNA: TGTGCCACCAGCAGATTTCGGGAGGGGTTGCGCGAGCAGTACTTC; CDR3: CATSRFREGLREQYF
V: TRBV6-6; J: TRBJ1-4; size: few; D: NA; DNA: TGTGCCAGCAGTTACGAGGTATCTAATGAAAAACTGTTTTTT; CDR3: CASSYEVSNEKLFF
V: TRBV19; J: TRBJ2-3; size: NA; D: TRBD2; DNA: TGTGCCAGTAGTGGTAGGACTAGCGGGAGTTCAGATACGCAGTATTTT; CDR3: CASSGRTSGSSDTQYF
V: TRBV14; J: TRBJ2-1; size: once; D: TRBD2; DNA: TGTGCCAGCAGTCCCGGGACTAGACCAACTAATGAGCAGTTCTTC; CDR3: CASSPGTRPTNEQFF
V: TRBV7-9; J: TRBJ2-7; size: few; D: NA; DNA: TGTGCCAGCAGCCCCGGACGGTCTAGCGTGGGCGAGCAGTACTTC; CDR3: CASSPGRSSVGEQYF
V: TRBV5-8; J: TRBJ2-7; size: NA; D: NA; DNA: TGTGCCAGCAGCTTGGGTAGCGTTCAAGCCTACGAGCAGTACTTC; CDR3: CASSLGSVQAYEQYF
V: TRBV7-3; J: TRBJ2-3; size: NA; D: TRBD1; DNA: TGTGCCAGCAGCTTGACGACAGGGGCGGGGACAGATACGCAGTATTTT; CDR3: CASSLTTGAGTDTQYF
V: TRBV27; J: TRBJ1-1; size: NA; D: NA; DNA: TGTGCCAGCCGTGGAGGGGTATTGAACACTGAAGCTTTCTTT; CDR3: CASRGGVLNTEAFF
V: TRBV2; J: TRBJ2-3; size: NA; D: NA; DNA: TGTGCCAGCAGGGAAGTAGTAGATACGCAGTATTTT; CDR3: CASREVVDTQYF
V: TRBV9; J: TRBJ2-7; size: NA; D: TRBD1; DNA: TGTGCCAGCAGCGTAGCCCGGACAGGGGGCGAGCAGTACTTC; CDR3: CASSVARTGGEQYF
V: TRBV9; J: TRBJ2-5; size: NA; D: TRBD1; DNA: TGTGCCAGCAGCGTGCGGACAGGGGAAGGAGAGACCCAGTACTTC; CDR3: CASSVRTGEGETQYF
V: TRBV7-3; J: TRBJ1-1; size: few; D: NA; DNA: TGTGCCAGCAGTCTACAGGGAACGGACACTGAAGCTTTCTTT; CDR3: CASSLQGTDTEAFF
V: TRBV7-6; J: TRBJ2-5; size: NA; D: TRBD2; DNA: TGTGCCAGCAGCTTTCGGGGGGAAGAGACCCAGTACTTC; CDR3: CASSFRGEETQYF
V: TRBV4-1; J: TRBJ2-3; size: NA; D: TRBD2; DNA: TGCGCCAGCAGCCAAGGTGGAGCGGGAGGGCCGACAGATACGCAGTATTTT; CDR3: CASSQGGAGGPTDTQYF
V: TRBV6-1; J: TRBJ1-1; size: NA; D: NA; DNA: TGTGCCAGCAGTGAATACGGCAGGCTCAACACTGAAGCTTTCTTT; CDR3: CASSEYGRLNTEAFF
V: TRBV5-1; J: TRBJ1-1; size: NA; D: TRBD1; DNA: TGCGCCAGCAGCTCGGGACAGGCCGGCACTGAAGCTTTCTTT; CDR3: CASSSGQAGTEAFF
V: TRBV5-1; J: TRBJ1-1; size: few; D: TRBD1; DNA: TGCGCCAGCAGCTACGACAGGGCCGGGAACACTGAAGCTTTCTTT; CDR3: CASSYDRAGNTEAFF
V: TRBV7-3; J: TRBJ1-4; size: few; D: NA; DNA: TGTGCCAGCAGCTTAAACGGGGGAACTAATGAAAAACTGTTTTTT; CDR3: CASSLNGGTNEKLFF
V: TRBV19; J: TRBJ1-5; size: NA; D: NA; DNA: TGTGCCAGTAGTATGGACCAGGGCTTCAATCAGCCCCAGCATTTT; CDR3: CASSMDQGFNQPQHF
V: TRBV2; J: TRBJ1-5; size: NA; D: NA; DNA: TGTGCCAGCAGTGAACGCAGGGAAAGCAATCAGCCCCAGCATTTT; CDR3: CASSERRESNQPQHF
V: TRBV27; J: TRBJ1-2; size: NA; D: TRBD1; DNA: TGTGCCAGCAGGGTCAGGGGGAGCTGGCACTATGGCTACACCTTC; CDR3: CASRVRGSWHYGYTF
V: TRBV11-3; J: TRBJ1-6; size: NA; D: NA; DNA: TGTGCCAGCAGCTTAGTTGACAGTGGATATAATTCACCCCTCCACTTT; CDR3: CASSLVDSGYNSPLHF
V: TRBV6-1; J: TRBJ1-5; size: few; D: NA; DNA: TGTGCCAGCAGTGGAGGGATAAATCAGCCCCAGCATTTT; CDR3: CASSGGINQPQHF
V: TRBV28; J: TRBJ1-6; size: NA; D: NA; DNA: TGTGCCAGCAGAGAGGAGTATTCACCCCTCCACTTT; CDR3: CASREEYSPLHF
V: TRBV28; J: TRBJ1-1; size: few; D: NA; DNA: TGTGCCAGCAGGCCAGCGCATCCGATGAACACTGAAGCTTTCTTT; CDR3: CASRPAHPMNTEAFF
V: TRBV6-5; J: TRBJ1-1; size: NA; D: NA; DNA: TGTGCCAGCAGCCGGGACTCCGCTAACCGGGAAGCTTTCTTT; CDR3: CASSRDSANREAFF
V: TRBV6-6; J: TRBJ2-7; size: once; D: NA; DNA: TGTGCCAGCAGTCATAGACAACCCGAACTCTACGAGCAGTACTTC; CDR3: CASSHRQPELYEQYF
V: TRBV4-1; J: TRBJ2-5; size: NA; D: TRBD2; DNA: TGCGCCAGCAGCCATCGCGGGGGGGCAGGAGAGACCCAGTACTTC; CDR3: CASSHRGGAGETQYF
V: TRBV6-5; J: TRBJ1-1; size: NA; D: NA; DNA: TGTGCCAGCAGTTCGACAGTGAACACTGAAGCTTTCTTT; CDR3: CASSSTVNTEAFF
V: TRBV30; J: TRBJ2-7; size: NA; D: NA; DNA: TGTGCCTGGAGTGTACTGTTTAGGGGTTTC; CDR3: CAWSVLFRGF
V: TRBV4-1; J: TRBJ2-4; size: few; D: NA; DNA: TGCGCCAGCAGCTTCGTGGGACTAAACATTCAGTACTTC; CDR3: CASSFVGLNIQYF
V: TRBV4-2; J: TRBJ2-1; size: NA; D: TRBD2; DNA: TGTGCCAGCAGCCAAGAAGCTAGCGGGAGCTCCTACAATGAGCAGTTCTTC; CDR3: CASSQEASGSSYNEQFF
V: TRBV5-1; J: TRBJ1-1; size: NA; D: NA; DNA: TGCGCCAGCAGCTCCCAAACCGGAGGGACTGAAGCTTTCTTT; CDR3: CASSSQTGGTEAFF
V: TRBV5-1; J: TRBJ2-7; size: many; D: TRBD2; DNA: TGCGCCAGCAGCTTGGACCGGACTAGCGCCAACTCCTACGAGCAGTACTTC; CDR3: CASSLDRTSANSYEQYF
V: TRBV4-1; J: TRBJ1-4; size: few; D: NA; DNA: TGCGCCAGCAGCCAAGAGGGACTTCCCGGGGAAAAACTGTTTTTT; CDR3: CASSQEGLPGEKLFF